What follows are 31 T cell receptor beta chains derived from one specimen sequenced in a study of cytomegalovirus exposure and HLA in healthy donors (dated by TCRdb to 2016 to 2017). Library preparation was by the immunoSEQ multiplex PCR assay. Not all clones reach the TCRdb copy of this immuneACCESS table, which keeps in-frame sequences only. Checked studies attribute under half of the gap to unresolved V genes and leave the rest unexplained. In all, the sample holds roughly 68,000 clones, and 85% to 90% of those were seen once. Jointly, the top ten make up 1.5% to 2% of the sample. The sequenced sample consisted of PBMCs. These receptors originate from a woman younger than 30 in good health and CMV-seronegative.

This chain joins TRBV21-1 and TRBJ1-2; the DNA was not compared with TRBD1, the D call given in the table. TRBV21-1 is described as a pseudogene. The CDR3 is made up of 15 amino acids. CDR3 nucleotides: TGTGCCAGCAGCAAAGAGTCCCAGGCCAACTATGGCTACACCTTC. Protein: CASSKESQANYGYTF.

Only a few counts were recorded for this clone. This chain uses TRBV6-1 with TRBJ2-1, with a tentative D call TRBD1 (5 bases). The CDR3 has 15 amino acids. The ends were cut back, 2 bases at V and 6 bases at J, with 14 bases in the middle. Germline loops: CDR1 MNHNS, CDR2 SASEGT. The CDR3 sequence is CASSESTGGVNEQFF. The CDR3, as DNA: TGTGCCAGCAGTGAATCTACAGGTGGGGTCAATGAGCAGTTCTTC.

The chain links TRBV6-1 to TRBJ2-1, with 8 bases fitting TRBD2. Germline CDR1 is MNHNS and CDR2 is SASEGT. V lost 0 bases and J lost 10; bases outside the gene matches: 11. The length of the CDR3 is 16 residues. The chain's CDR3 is CASSEAGTRILGEQFF. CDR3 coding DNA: TGTGCCAGCAGTGAAGCAGGGACTAGAATTCTCGGAGAGCAGTTCTTC.

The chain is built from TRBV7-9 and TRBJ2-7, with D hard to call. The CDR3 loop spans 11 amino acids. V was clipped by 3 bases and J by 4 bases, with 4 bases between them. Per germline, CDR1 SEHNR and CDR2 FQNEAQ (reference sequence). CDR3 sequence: CASSFNYEQYF. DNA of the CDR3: TGTGCCAGCAGCTTCAATTACGAGCAGTACTTC.

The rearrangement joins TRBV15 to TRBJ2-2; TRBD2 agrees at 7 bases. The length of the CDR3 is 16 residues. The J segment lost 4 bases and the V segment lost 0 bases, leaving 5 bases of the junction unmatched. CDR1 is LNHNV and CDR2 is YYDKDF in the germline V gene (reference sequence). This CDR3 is CATSRELGGSTGELFF. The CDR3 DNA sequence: TGTGCCACCAGCAGAGAACTGGGAGGGAGCACCGGGGAGCTGTTTTTT.

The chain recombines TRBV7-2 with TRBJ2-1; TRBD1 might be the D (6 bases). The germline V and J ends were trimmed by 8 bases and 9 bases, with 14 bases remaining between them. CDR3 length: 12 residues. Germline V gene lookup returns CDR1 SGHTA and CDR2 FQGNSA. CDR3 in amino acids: CASGNQGIEQFF. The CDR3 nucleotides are TGTGCCAGCGGAAACCAGGGGATTGAGCAGTTCTTC.

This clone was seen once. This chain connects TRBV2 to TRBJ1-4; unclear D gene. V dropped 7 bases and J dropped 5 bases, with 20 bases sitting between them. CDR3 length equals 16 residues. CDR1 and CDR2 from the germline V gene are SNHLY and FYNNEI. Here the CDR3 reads CASIGLFPSFNEKLFF. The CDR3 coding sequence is TGTGCCAGCATTGGACTGTTTCCCTCTTTCAATGAAAAACTGTTTTTT. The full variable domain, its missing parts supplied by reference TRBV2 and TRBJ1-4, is EPEVTQTPSHQVTQMGQEVILRCVPISNHLYFYWYRQILGQKVEFLVSFYNNEISEKSEIFDDQFSVERPDGSNFTLKIRSTKLEDSAMYFCASIGLFPSFNEKLFFGSGTQLSVL.

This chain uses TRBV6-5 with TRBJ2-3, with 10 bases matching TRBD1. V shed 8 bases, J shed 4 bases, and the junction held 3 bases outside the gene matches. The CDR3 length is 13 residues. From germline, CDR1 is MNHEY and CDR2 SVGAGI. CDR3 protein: CASSGQGADTQYF. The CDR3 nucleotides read TGTGCCAGCTCCGGACAGGGGGCAGATACGCAGTATTTT.

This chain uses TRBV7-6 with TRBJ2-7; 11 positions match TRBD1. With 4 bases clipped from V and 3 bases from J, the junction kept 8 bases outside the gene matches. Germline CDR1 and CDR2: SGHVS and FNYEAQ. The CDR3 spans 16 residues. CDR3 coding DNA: TGTGCCAGCAGCTCAGGGACAGGGGGTCCTATCTACGAGCAGTACTTC. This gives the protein CASSSGTGGPIYEQYF.

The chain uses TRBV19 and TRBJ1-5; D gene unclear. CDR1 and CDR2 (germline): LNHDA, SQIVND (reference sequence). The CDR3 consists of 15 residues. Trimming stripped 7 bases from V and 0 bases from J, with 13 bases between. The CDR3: CASNLGGYSNQPQHF. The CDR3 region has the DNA TGTGCCAGTAACCTAGGAGGTTATAGCAATCAGCCCCAGCATTTT.

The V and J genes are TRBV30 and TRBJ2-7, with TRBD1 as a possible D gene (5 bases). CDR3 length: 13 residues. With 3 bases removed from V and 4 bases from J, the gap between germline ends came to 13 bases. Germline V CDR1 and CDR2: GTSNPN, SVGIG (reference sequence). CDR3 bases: TGTGCCTGGAGAACCAGAGCAGGGTACGAGCAGTACTTC. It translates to CAWRTRAGYEQYF.

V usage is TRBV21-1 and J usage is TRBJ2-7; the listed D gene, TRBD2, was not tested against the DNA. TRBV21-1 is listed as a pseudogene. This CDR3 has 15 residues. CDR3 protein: CASSKERAEAYEQYF. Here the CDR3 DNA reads TGTGCCAGCAGCAAAGAGAGGGCAGAGGCCTACGAGCAGTACTTC.

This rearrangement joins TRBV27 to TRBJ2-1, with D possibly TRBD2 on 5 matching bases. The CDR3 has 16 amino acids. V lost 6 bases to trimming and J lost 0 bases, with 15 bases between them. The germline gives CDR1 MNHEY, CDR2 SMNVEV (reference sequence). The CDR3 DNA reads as TGTGCCAGCAGCCGGTCAGTGGGGAGCTCCTACAATGAGCAGTTCTTC. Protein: CASSRSVGSSYNEQFF.

The CDR3: CASSLGRDLYEQYF. Written as DNA, the CDR3 is TGTGCCAGCAGCTTAGGTCGGGACTTATACGAGCAGTACTTC. The V and J genes are TRBV7-9 and TRBJ2-7; possibly TRBD2 for D (6 bases). Trimming cost V 1 base and J 4 bases, with 11 bases left between them. This CDR3 is built from 14 residues. CDR1 SEHNR and CDR2 FQNEAQ come from the germline V gene (reference sequence).

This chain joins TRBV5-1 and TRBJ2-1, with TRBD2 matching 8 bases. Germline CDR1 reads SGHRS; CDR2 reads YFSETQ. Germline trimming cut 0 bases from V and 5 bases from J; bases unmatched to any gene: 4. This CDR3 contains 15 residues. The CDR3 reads CASSLEGGGNNEQFF. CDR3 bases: TGCGCCAGCAGCTTGGAGGGCGGGGGGAACAATGAGCAGTTCTTC.

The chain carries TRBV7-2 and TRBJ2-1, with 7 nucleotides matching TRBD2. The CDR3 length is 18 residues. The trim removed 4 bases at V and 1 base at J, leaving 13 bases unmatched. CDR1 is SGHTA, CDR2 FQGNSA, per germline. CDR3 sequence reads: CASSSTPSGVVSYNEQFF. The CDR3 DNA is TGTGCCAGCAGCTCCACGCCCAGCGGGGTCGTATCCTACAATGAGCAGTTCTTC.

The CDR3 protein is CASSRSSISPNNSPLHF. CDR3 nucleotides: TGCGCCAGCAGCCGGTCAAGTATTTCTCCTAATAATTCACCCCTCCACTTT. The chain carries TRBV4-1 and TRBJ1-6; D not certain. The CDR3 extends over 17 amino acids. Per germline, CDR1 MGHRA and CDR2 YSYEKL. V was shortened by 4 bases and J by 5 bases, with 18 bases between the two germline ends.

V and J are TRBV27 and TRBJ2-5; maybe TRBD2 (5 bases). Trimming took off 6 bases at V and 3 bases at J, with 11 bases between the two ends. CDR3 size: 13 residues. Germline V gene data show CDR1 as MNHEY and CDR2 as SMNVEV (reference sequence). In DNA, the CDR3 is TGTGCCAGCAGGCCGGACTTGAAAGAGACCCAGTACTTC. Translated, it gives CASRPDLKETQYF.

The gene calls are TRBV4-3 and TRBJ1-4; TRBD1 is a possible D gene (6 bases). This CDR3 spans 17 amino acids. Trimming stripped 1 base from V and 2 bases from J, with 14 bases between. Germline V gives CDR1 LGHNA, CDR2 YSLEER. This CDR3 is CASSQVGGQGTNEKLFF. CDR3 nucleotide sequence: TGCGCCAGCAGCCAAGTAGGGGGTCAGGGGACTAATGAAAAACTGTTTTTT.

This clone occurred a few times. CDR3 protein: CASGLARGANVLTF. Written as DNA, the CDR3 is TGTGCCAGTGGACTTGCTCGGGGGGCCAACGTCCTGACTTTC. The rearrangement uses TRBV19 and TRBJ2-6, with a possible D match to TRBD2 (5 bases). There are 14 residues in the CDR3. V gave up 8 bases and J gave up 4 bases, with 12 bases separating them. From germline, CDR1 is LNHDA and CDR2 SQIVND (reference sequence). Variable domain in full (rest from reference TRBV19 and TRBJ2-6): DGGITQSPKYLFRKEGQNVTLSCEQNLNHDAMYWYRQDPGQGLRLIYYSQIVNDFQKGDIAEGYSVSREKKESFPLTVTSAQKNPTAFYLCASGLARGANVLTFGAGSRLTVL.

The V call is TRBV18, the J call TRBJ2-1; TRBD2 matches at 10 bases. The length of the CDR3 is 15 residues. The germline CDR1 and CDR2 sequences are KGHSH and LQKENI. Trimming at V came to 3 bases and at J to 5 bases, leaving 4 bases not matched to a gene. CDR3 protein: CASSPVAGGDNEQFF. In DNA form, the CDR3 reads TGTGCCAGCTCACCTGTAGCGGGAGGTGACAATGAGCAGTTCTTC.

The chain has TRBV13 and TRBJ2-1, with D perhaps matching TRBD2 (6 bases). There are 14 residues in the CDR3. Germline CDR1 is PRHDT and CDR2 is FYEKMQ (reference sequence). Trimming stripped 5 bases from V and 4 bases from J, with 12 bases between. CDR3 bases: TGTGCCAGCAGCCGGGGGACGGTTTACAATGAGCAGTTCTTC. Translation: CASSRGTVYNEQFF.

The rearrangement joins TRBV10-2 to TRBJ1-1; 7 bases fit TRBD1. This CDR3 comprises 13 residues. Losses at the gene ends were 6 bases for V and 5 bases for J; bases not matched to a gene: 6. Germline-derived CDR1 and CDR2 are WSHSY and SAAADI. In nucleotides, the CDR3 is TGCGCCAGCAGGGGACAGTATTTTACTGAAGCTTTCTTT. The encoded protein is CASRGQYFTEAFF.

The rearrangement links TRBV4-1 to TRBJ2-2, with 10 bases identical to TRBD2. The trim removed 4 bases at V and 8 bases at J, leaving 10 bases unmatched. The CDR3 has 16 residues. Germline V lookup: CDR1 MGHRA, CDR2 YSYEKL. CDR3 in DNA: TGCGCCAGCAGCCCGCGCAGTCAGCGGGAGGGGGGGGAGCTGTTTTTT. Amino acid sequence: CASSPRSQREGGELFF.

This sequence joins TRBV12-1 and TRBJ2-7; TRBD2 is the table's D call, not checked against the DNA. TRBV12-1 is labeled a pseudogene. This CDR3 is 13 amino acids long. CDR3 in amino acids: CASSLEGSYEQYF. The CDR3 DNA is TGTGCCAGCAGCTTGGAGGGCTCCTACGAGCAGTACTTC.

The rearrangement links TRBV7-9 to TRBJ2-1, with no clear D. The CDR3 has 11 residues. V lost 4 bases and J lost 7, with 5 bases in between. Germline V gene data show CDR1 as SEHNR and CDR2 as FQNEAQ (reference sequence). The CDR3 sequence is CASSYGNEQFF. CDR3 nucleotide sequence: TGTGCCAGCAGCTACGGGAATGAGCAGTTCTTC.

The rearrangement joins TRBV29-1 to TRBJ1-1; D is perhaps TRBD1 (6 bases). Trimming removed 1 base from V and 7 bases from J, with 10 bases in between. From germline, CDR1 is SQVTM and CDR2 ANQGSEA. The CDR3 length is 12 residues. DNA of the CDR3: TGCAGCGTTGAAGTGGCAGGGGATGAAGCTTTCTTT. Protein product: CSVEVAGDEAFF.

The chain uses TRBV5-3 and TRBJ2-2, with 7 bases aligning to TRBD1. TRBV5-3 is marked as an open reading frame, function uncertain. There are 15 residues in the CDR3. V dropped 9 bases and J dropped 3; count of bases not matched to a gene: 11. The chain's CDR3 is CATSKEGADTGELFF. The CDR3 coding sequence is TGTGCCACTTCGAAAGAGGGGGCCGACACCGGGGAGCTGTTTTTT.

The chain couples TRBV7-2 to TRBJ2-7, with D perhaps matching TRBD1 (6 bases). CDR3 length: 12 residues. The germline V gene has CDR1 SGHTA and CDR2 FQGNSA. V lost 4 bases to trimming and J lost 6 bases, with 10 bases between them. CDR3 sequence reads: CASSSTGPEQYF. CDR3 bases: TGTGCCAGCAGCTCTACAGGGCCCGAGCAGTACTTC.

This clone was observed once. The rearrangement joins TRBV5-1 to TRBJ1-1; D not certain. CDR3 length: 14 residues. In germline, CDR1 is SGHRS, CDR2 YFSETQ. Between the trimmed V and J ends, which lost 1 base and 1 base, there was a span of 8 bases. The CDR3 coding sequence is TGCGCCAGCAGCTTGCCCTCGGGGAACACTGAAGCTTTCTTT. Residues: CASSLPSGNTEAFF.

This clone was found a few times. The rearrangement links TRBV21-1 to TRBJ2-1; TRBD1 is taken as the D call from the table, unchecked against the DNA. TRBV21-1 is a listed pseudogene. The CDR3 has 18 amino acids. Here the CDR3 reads CASSKEEGGQSSYNEQFF. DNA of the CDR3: TGTGCCAGCAGCAAAGAGGAAGGGGGACAGAGCTCCTACAATGAGCAGTTCTTC.